One and the same sample provided the 14 T cell receptor beta chains below, sequenced in a study of response to subunit inactivated influenza vaccine. Via MiXCR, TCRdb re-called the RT-PCR reads, giving one row per CDR3 protein. The sample includes fewer than 600,000 distinct CDR3 sequences, approximately 6.9% of them seen just once. Sequencing used PBMCs from blood, obtained around 2 years after vaccination. The source of these receptors is a man aged 50 to 75 who received an inactivated influenza vaccine.

Only a few counts were recorded for this clonotype. The chain has TRBV4-3 and TRBJ1-1; possible D gene TRBD1, 6 bases. Trimming left V 2 bases short and J 1 base short, with 11 bases between. The CDR3 is 15 residues long. The germline gives CDR1 LGHNA, CDR2 YSLEER. CDR3 amino acids: CASSQLGGANTEAFF. Written as DNA, the CDR3 is TGCGCCAGCAGCCAATTGGGGGGGGCGAACACTGAAGCTTTCTTT.

This clonotype was recorded a few times. The V and J genes are TRBV4-2 and TRBJ2-5; TRBD2 aligns across 7 bases. There are 14 residues in the CDR3. Germline CDR1 and CDR2: LGHNA and YNFKEQ. V lost 3 bases, J lost 2 bases, and 3 bases stayed unmatched. CDR3: CASSQLAEQETQYF. The CDR3 nucleotides read TGTGCCAGCAGCCAGCTAGCGGAGCAAGAGACCCAGTACTTC.

This clonotype turned up a few times. The CDR3 bases are TGTGCCAGCAGTTACTCGAGTGGACGGGGCACGTTAGGGTACGAGCAGTACTTC. Translating gives CASSYSSGRGTLGYEQYF. The chain carries TRBV6-5 and TRBJ2-7; D tentatively fits TRBD1 or TRBD2 (5 bases each). V was pared by 0 bases and J by 4 bases, with 22 bases between. The CDR3 contains 18 residues. Germline V CDR1 and CDR2: MNHEY, SVGAGI.

This chain joins TRBV5-6 and TRBJ2-7; the D is unclear. Germline V gene data show CDR1 as SGHDT and CDR2 as YYEEEE. Trimming left V 6 bases short and J 0 bases short, with 13 bases between. The CDR3 loop spans 14 amino acids. The CDR3 here is CASNLYSASYEQYF. The CDR3 DNA follows: TGTGCCAGCAATTTATACTCAGCCTCCTACGAGCAGTACTTC.

This clonotype was seen ten or more times. The CDR3 loop reads CASSLMTGVFSTDTQYF. DNA for the CDR3: TGTGCCAGCAGTCTAATGACAGGGGTCTTTAGCACAGATACGCAGTATTTT. The chain employs TRBV12-3 or TRBV12-4 and TRBJ2-3; 8 nucleotides line up with TRBD1. The CDR3 runs 17 residues. V gave up 5 bases and J gave up 0 bases; unmatched junction bases: 10.

The chain couples TRBV7-3 to TRBJ2-2, with 14 positions matching TRBD2. CDR1 and CDR2 from the germline V gene are SGHTA and FQGTGA. The CDR3 extends over 17 amino acids. The V gene end was trimmed by 7 bases and the J gene end by 5 bases; junction bases not matched to a gene: 9. CDR3 bases: TGTGCCAGCACCCCGACTAGCGGGAGGGCCAGAACCGGGGAGCTGTTTTTT. The encoded protein is CASTPTSGRARTGELFF.

This clonotype has ten or more counts. The chain recombines TRBV29-1 with TRBJ1-1; TRBD1 agrees at 12 bases. J was trimmed by 10 bases and V by 7 bases; bases with no gene match: 7. Germline lookup yields CDR1 SQVTM and CDR2 ANQGSEA. The CDR3 extends over 12 amino acids. The CDR3 here is CSGRDRGLGAFF. In nucleotides, the CDR3 is TGCAGCGGGAGGGACAGGGGGCTGGGAGCTTTCTTT.

This clonotype occurred many times. The gene calls are TRBV20-1 and TRBJ2-3; the match to TRBD1 covers 9 bases. Trimming took 1 base from V and 4 from J; bases not matched to a gene: 3. Germline CDR1 DFQATT, CDR2 SNEGSKA (reference sequence). CDR3 size: 14 residues. CDR3 DNA sequence: TGCAGTGCTAGAGCCGGGACAGGGTCAGATACGCAGTATTTT. Translation: CSARAGTGSDTQYF.

This chain joins TRBV30 and TRBJ1-4; weak D call: TRBD1 (5 bases). This CDR3 region has 17 residues. Deletions cut 0 bases from V and 10 bases from J, with 24 bases between. Germline V gene sequence: CDR1 GTSNPN, CDR2 SVGIG (reference sequence). CDR3 in DNA: TGTGCCTGGAGTGTATCGGTCCGGGAACAGGCCCTGGGAAAACTGTTTTTT. Encoded protein: CAWSVSVREQALGKLFF.

DNA of the CDR3: TGTGCCAGCAGCCCAACCGTCGCAGAGACCCAGTACTTC. Its protein product is CASSPTVAETQYF. V gene TRBV7-9 combines with J gene TRBJ2-5; D gene ambiguous. CDR3 size: 13 residues. V lost 5 bases and J 4 bases, leaving 11 bases between the germline ends. Germline V lookup: CDR1 SEHNR, CDR2 FQNEAQ (reference sequence). Supplemented by reference TRBV7-9 and TRBJ2-5, the full variable domain reads DTGVSQNPRHKITKRGQNVTFRCDPISEHNRLYWYRQTLGQGPEFLTYFQNEAQLEKSRLLSDRFSAERPKGSFSTLEIQRTEQGDSAMYLCASSPTVAETQYFGPGTRLLVL.

This clonotype was seen only a few times. The chain recombines TRBV2 with TRBJ2-1; D not resolved. This CDR3 has 13 amino acids. Germline CDR1 reads SNHLY; CDR2 reads FYNNEI. The ends were cut back, 4 bases at V and 5 bases at J, with 9 bases in the middle. CDR3 nucleotide sequence: TGTGCCAGCAGTGTGAGGCCGAACAATGAGCAGTTCTTC. Its translation: CASSVRPNNEQFF. Combining the CDR3 with reference TRBV2 and TRBJ2-1 gives the whole variable domain EPEVTQTPSHQVTQMGQEVILRCVPISNHLYFYWYRQILGQKVEFLVSFYNNEISEKSEIFDDQFSVERPDGSNFTLKIRSTKLEDSAMYFCASSVRPNNEQFFGPGTRLTVL.

This clonotype was observed at least ten times. This chain joins TRBV12-3 or TRBV12-4 and TRBJ2-5; 9 bases agree with TRBD1. This CDR3 comprises 14 residues. Losses at the gene ends were 5 bases for V and 4 bases for J; bases not matched to a gene: 5. The CDR3 region is CASSLGQGTETQYF. The CDR3 coding sequence is TGTGCCAGCAGTCTCGGACAGGGGACAGAGACCCAGTACTTC.

This clonotype occurred many times. V gene TRBV20-1 combines with J gene TRBJ1-6, with 7 bases lining up with TRBD1. With 3 bases clipped from V and 6 bases from J, the junction kept 11 bases outside the gene matches. Germline CDR1 DFQATT, CDR2 SNEGSKA (reference sequence). The CDR3 runs to 16 residues. CDR3 nucleotide sequence: TGCAGTGCTAGCGGGTTTCCGGGACAGCCTAATTCACCCCTCCACTTT. Residues: CSASGFPGQPNSPLHF.

There are a few counts of this clonotype. The V and J genes are TRBV5-1 and TRBJ1-2, with D uncertain. V lost 6 bases and J lost 3, with 6 bases in between. CDR1 SGHRS and CDR2 YFSETQ come from the germline V gene. The CDR3 runs to 11 residues. The DNA for the CDR3 is TGCGCCAGCACCGGGGACTATGGCTACACCTTC. The encoded protein is CASTGDYGYTF.